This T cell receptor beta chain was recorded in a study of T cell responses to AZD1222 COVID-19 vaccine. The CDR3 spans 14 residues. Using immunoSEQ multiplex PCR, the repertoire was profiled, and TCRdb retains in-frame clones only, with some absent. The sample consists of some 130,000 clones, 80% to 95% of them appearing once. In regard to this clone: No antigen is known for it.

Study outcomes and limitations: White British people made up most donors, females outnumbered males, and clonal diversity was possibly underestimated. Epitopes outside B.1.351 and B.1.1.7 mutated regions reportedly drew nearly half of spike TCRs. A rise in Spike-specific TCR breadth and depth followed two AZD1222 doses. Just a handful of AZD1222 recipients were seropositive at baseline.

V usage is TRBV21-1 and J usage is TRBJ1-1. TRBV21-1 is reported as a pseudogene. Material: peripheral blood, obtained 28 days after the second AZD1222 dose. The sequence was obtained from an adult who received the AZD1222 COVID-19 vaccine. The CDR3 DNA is TGTGCCAGCAGCAAGAGGACGGGGAACACTGAAGCTTTCTTT. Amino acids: CASSKRTGNTEAFF.